Below, 32 T cell receptor beta chains from the same sample are listed, as sequenced in a study of CD8+CD57+ T cells in acquired aplastic anemia. It was genomic DNA that served as the template for profiling TCR beta VDJ and CDR3. Each CDR3 protein gets one entry after TCRdb re-called the reads with MiXCR. The sample has around 250,000 distinct CDR3 sequences, 55% to 60% seen once. Sample: sorted CD4+, CD8+, or CD8+CD57+ T cells (not recorded which) from PBMCs. These TCRs come from a human donor with severe aplastic anemia or a healthy control (not recorded which).

This clonotype was found many times. The genes are TRBV12-3 or TRBV12-4 and TRBJ1-2; tentative D call: TRBD1 (5 bases). This CDR3 is built from 16 residues. V lost 1 base, J lost 4 bases, and 16 bases lay in between. The DNA for the CDR3 is TGTGCCAGCAGTTTAGGGGCAGGGAGGGATTTCTATGGCTACACCTTC. As protein: CASSLGAGRDFYGYTF.

The J gene is TRBJ1-2, the V gene TRBV5-6; the D is unclear. The CDR3 loop spans 13 amino acids. Germline loops: CDR1 SGHDT, CDR2 YYEEEE. Trimming stripped 2 bases from V and 2 bases from J, with 7 bases between. For the CDR3, the DNA is TGTGCCAGCAGCTTAAATTACAACTATGGCTACACCTTC. Translated, it gives CASSLNYNYGYTF. The variable domain in full, with the rest retrieved from reference TRBV5-6 and TRBJ1-2, is DAGVTQSPTHLIKTRGQQVTLRCSPKSGHDTVSWYQQALGQGPQFIFQYYEEEERQRGNFPDRFSGHQFPNYSSELNVNALLLGDSALYLCASSLNYNYGYTFGSGTRLTVV.

This clonotype was observed at least ten times. The chain recombines TRBV7-2 with TRBJ2-5; a weak D match, TRBD2 (6 bases). Trimming removed 5 bases from V and 5 bases from J, with 15 bases in between. Germline V gene data show CDR1 as SGHTA and CDR2 as FQGNSA. The CDR3 extends over 14 amino acids. The CDR3 loop is CASSGPGVLETQYF. As DNA, the CDR3 is TGTGCCAGCAGCGGACCGGGGGTCCTGGAGACCCAGTACTTC.

At least ten counts were recorded for this clonotype. The V gene is TRBV2, the J gene TRBJ1-2, with D unclear. CDR1 SNHLY and CDR2 FYNNEI come from the germline V gene. V lost 4 bases to trimming and J lost 4 bases, with 10 bases between them. There are 13 residues in the CDR3. The CDR3 region is CASSARVAYGYTF. The DNA for the CDR3 is TGTGCCAGCAGTGCAAGGGTGGCCTATGGCTACACCTTC.

This clonotype was picked up many times. The chain recombines TRBV19 with TRBJ1-4, with D unresolved. The germline V and J ends were trimmed by 7 bases and 3 bases, with 12 bases remaining between them. Germline-derived CDR1 and CDR2 are LNHDA and SQIVND (reference sequence). The CDR3 runs to 14 residues. CDR3 DNA sequence: TGTGCCAGTAAGCAGGAACAGCCTAATGAAAAACTGTTTTTT. As protein: CASKQEQPNEKLFF.

This clonotype was seen many times. The V and J genes are TRBV5-1 and TRBJ2-3; perhaps TRBD1 as D (6 bases). Germline V gives CDR1 SGHRS, CDR2 YFSETQ. This CDR3 is 14 amino acids long. V lost 3 bases and J 3 bases, leaving 11 bases between the germline ends. CDR3 residues: CASSSPTGTDTQYF. The CDR3, as DNA: TGCGCCAGCAGCTCCCCGACAGGAACAGATACGCAGTATTTT.

This clonotype has ten or more counts. This rearrangement joins TRBV7-2 to TRBJ1-1; D may be TRBD1 (6 bases). CDR1 is SGHTA and CDR2 is FQGNSA in the germline V gene. CDR3 length: 14 amino acids. With 6 bases removed from V and 5 bases from J, the gap between germline ends came to 16 bases. CDR3 in DNA: TGTGCCAGCAGGCCAACAGGGCTTCGGACTGAAGCTTTCTTT. It codes for CASRPTGLRTEAFF.

The chain employs TRBV7-2 and TRBJ1-2; unclear D gene. CDR3 length: 14 residues. The V end was cut by 4 bases, the J end by 4 bases, with 13 bases between. From germline, CDR1 is SGHTA and CDR2 FQGNSA. CDR3 DNA: TGTGCCAGCAGCTCGCAGGCGCAGACCTATGGCTACACCTTC. Encoded protein: CASSSQAQTYGYTF.

This clonotype was found once. V is TRBV7-8 and J is TRBJ2-1; D unclear. The CDR3 has 13 residues. Germline assignment: CDR1 SGHVS and CDR2 FQNEAQ. The V gene lost 4 bases and the J gene lost 3 bases, with 7 bases spanning the gap. The CDR3 sequence: CASSSMGYNEQFF. The CDR3 DNA reads as TGTGCCAGCAGCTCGATGGGCTACAATGAGCAGTTCTTC. Full variable domain (rest looked up from reference TRBV7-8 and TRBJ2-1): GAGVSQSPRYKVAKRGQDVALRCDPISGHVSLFWYQQALGQGPEFLTYFQNEAQLDKSGLPSDRFFAERPEGSVSTLKIQRTQQEDSAVYLCASSSMGYNEQFFGPGTRLTVL.

This clonotype was picked up many times. The V call is TRBV15, the J call TRBJ2-3, with 10 bases aligning to TRBD2. The germline V gene encodes CDR1 LNHNV and CDR2 YYDKDF (reference sequence). The CDR3 is made up of 16 amino acids. The ends lost 1 base at V and 6 bases at J; junction bases unmatched: 7. The CDR3 region has the DNA TGTGCCACCAGCAGAGGGCTAGCGGGGGTGGGGGATACGCAGTATTTT. Protein: CATSRGLAGVGDTQYF.

This clonotype was seen more than once but under ten times. The J gene is TRBJ1-6, the V gene TRBV20-1; the D is unclear. V was cut by 0 bases and J by 8 bases, with 11 bases left in between. The CDR3 totals 14 residues. Germline loops: CDR1 DFQATT, CDR2 SNEGSKA (reference sequence). The chain's CDR3 is CSARDTDSDSPLHF. CDR3 in DNA: TGCAGTGCTAGAGATACGGATAGTGATTCACCCCTCCACTTT.

The rearrangement uses TRBV7-9 and TRBJ2-3; D is unresolved. Looked up from germline, CDR1 is SEHNR and CDR2 is FQNEAQ (reference sequence). Trimming cost V 2 bases and J 0 bases, with 6 bases left between them. This CDR3 is built from 14 residues. This CDR3 reads CASSLSHSTDTQYF. CDR3 sequence (DNA): TGTGCCAGCAGCTTAAGTCACAGCACAGATACGCAGTATTTT.

The sample holds many counts of this clonotype. CDR3 in DNA: TGCAGTGCTAGAGAGGTGTTTAGCAATCAGCCCCAGCATTTT. It encodes CSAREVFSNQPQHF. J is TRBJ1-5 and V is TRBV20-1; D gene unclear. V was shortened by 0 bases and J by 0 bases, with 6 bases between the two germline ends. This CDR3 has 14 residues. Germline V CDR1 and CDR2: DFQATT, SNEGSKA (reference sequence).

Details on this clonotype: Sequence at one end of the junction differs from germline and may be a read error. The gene calls are TRBV10-3 and TRBJ2-7, with D unresolved. Germline V gene sequence: CDR1 ENHRY, CDR2 SYGVKD. The CDR3 covers 15 residues. The CDR3 bases are TGTGCCAGCAGTTTATCTACCGGACCCCTCTACGAGCAGTACTTC. Translated, it gives CASSLSTGPLYEQYF.

The chain uses TRBV9 and TRBJ2-1; TRBD2 matches 11 bases. Germline V lookup: CDR1 SGDLS, CDR2 YYNGEE. The CDR3 is made up of 18 amino acids. With 2 bases clipped from V and 6 bases from J, the junction kept 13 bases outside the gene matches. The CDR3 spells CASSVGTSGGGAGNEQFF. For the CDR3, the DNA is TGTGCCAGCAGCGTCGGGACTAGCGGTGGGGGGGCCGGCAATGAGCAGTTCTTC.

This clonotype came up many times. The chain combines TRBV5-1 with TRBJ2-1; 7 bases agree with TRBD1. Looked up from germline, CDR1 is SGHRS and CDR2 is YFSETQ. V gave up 0 bases and J gave up 5 bases; unmatched junction bases: 2. The CDR3 is 14 amino acids. The CDR3 region is CASSLGGQNNEQFF. CDR3 DNA sequence: TGCGCCAGCAGCTTGGGGGGACAGAACAATGAGCAGTTCTTC.

This chain connects TRBV4-2 to TRBJ2-1; D uncertain. The CDR3 spans 16 residues. Germline loops: CDR1 LGHNA, CDR2 YNFKEQ. With 0 bases removed from V and 0 bases from J, the gap between germline ends came to 9 bases. The CDR3 DNA sequence: TGTGCCAGCAGCCAAGATAGGGCTCCCTCCTACAATGAGCAGTTCTTC. Its protein is CASSQDRAPSYNEQFF.

V usage is TRBV15 and J usage is TRBJ1-1, with 9 bases that match TRBD1. The CDR3 is made up of 16 amino acids. Looked up from germline, CDR1 is LNHNV and CDR2 is YYDKDF (reference sequence). The V and J ends lost 2 bases and 3 bases, in that order; junction bases with no gene match: 7. The CDR3 DNA reads TGTGCCACCAGCAGATTGGGACAGGGTTCGTACACTGAAGCTTTCTTT. As protein: CATSRLGQGSYTEAFF.

This clonotype was detected ten times or more. The chain couples TRBV30 to TRBJ1-2; a weak D match, TRBD1 (6 bases). Germline assignment: CDR1 GTSNPN and CDR2 SVGIG (reference sequence). The CDR3 sequence is 15 residues long. The V end lost 4 bases, the J end lost 2 bases, and 17 bases lay between the germline ends. CDR3 in amino acids: CAWTTTHRANYGYTF. CDR3 DNA: TGTGCCTGGACCACGACGCACAGGGCCAACTATGGCTACACCTTC.

This chain links TRBV5-5 with TRBJ2-1; 8 bases are a match to TRBD2. Germline V gene sequence: CDR1 SGHKS, CDR2 YYEKEE (reference sequence). The V gene end was trimmed by 5 bases and the J gene end by 14 bases; junction bases not matched to a gene: 6. The length of the CDR3 is 11 residues. DNA for the CDR3: TGTGCCAGCAGACTAGCGGACCTGGAGTTCTTC. This encodes CASRLADLEFF.

The V and J genes are TRBV15 and TRBJ2-5; tentatively, D is TRBD2 (5 bases). Germline CDR1 LNHNV, CDR2 YYDKDF (reference sequence). Trimming shortened V by 2 bases and J by 1 base, and 11 bases separated the two germline ends. The length of the CDR3 is 15 residues. The CDR3 loop is CATSRHGVSQETQYF. The CDR3 DNA sequence: TGTGCCACCAGCAGACACGGGGTCAGCCAAGAGACCCAGTACTTC.

V gene TRBV5-1 combines with J gene TRBJ1-1; possible D gene TRBD1, 6 bases. The CDR3 has 15 residues. CDR1 and CDR2 (germline): SGHRS, YFSETQ. V lost 5 bases and J lost 4, with 18 bases in between. The CDR3 protein is CASRKGVSPITEAFF. Here the CDR3 DNA reads TGCGCCAGCAGGAAGGGGGTCTCCCCGATCACTGAAGCTTTCTTT.

In nucleotides, the CDR3 is TGTGCCAGCAGCTTTCCCCCTGTACGGATGAACAGGGCCCACTATGGCTACACCTTC. This codes for CASSFPPVRMNRAHYGYTF. The rearrangement links TRBV7-9 to TRBJ1-2; TRBD1 is a possible D gene (6 bases). There are 19 residues in the CDR3. Germline V gene sequence: CDR1 SEHNR, CDR2 FQNEAQ (reference sequence). Trimming cost V 3 bases and J 3 bases, with 26 bases left between them.

The gene calls are TRBV20-1 and TRBJ1-5, with D tentatively TRBD1 (6 bases). The germline V and J ends were trimmed by 3 bases and 1 base, with 16 bases remaining between them. Germline CDR1 reads DFQATT; CDR2 reads SNEGSKA (reference sequence). The CDR3 sequence is 16 residues long. The CDR3 spells CSASWWGARSNQPQHF. In nucleotides, the CDR3 is TGCAGTGCTAGTTGGTGGGGGGCTAGGAGCAATCAGCCCCAGCATTTT.

This rearrangement joins TRBV5-1 to TRBJ2-1, with D possibly matching TRBD2 (6 bases). This CDR3 has 17 amino acids. Per the germline V gene, CDR1 is SGHRS and CDR2 is YFSETQ. Trimming took off 0 bases at V and 5 bases at J, with 18 bases between the two ends. This CDR3 reads CASSLGLWAGGDNEQFF. The DNA of the CDR3 is TGCGCCAGCAGCTTGGGTTTGTGGGCCGGGGGTGACAATGAGCAGTTCTTC.

The rearrangement joins TRBV7-8 to TRBJ1-2; 8 bases agree with TRBD1. Germline lookup yields CDR1 SGHVS and CDR2 FQNEAQ. This CDR3 spans 16 amino acids. The V and J ends lost 2 bases and 6 bases, in that order; junction bases with no gene match: 11. CDR3 in amino acids: CASSLRARGPEDGYTF. The CDR3 DNA reads as TGTGCCAGCAGCTTAAGGGCCAGGGGGCCGGAGGATGGCTACACCTTC.

The chain combines TRBV10-2 with TRBJ1-3; 7 bases are shared with TRBD1. Germline V gives CDR1 WSHSY, CDR2 SAAADI. The CDR3 extends over 16 amino acids. V dropped 3 bases and J dropped 4; count of bases not matched to a gene: 9. For the CDR3, the DNA is TGCGCCAGCAGTGACCCACAGGGGCGAATCGGAAACACCATATATTTT. Its translation: CASSDPQGRIGNTIYF.

J is TRBJ1-4 and V is TRBV7-9, with D possibly matching TRBD1 (6 bases). Germline-derived CDR1 and CDR2 are SEHNR and FQNEAQ (reference sequence). V was pared by 5 bases and J by 4 bases, with 14 bases between. The CDR3 loop spans 15 amino acids. CDR3 in amino acids: CASSIRQERNEKLFF. In DNA form, the CDR3 reads TGTGCCAGCAGCATCAGACAGGAACGTAATGAAAAACTGTTTTTT.

The genes are TRBV5-1 and TRBJ1-6; 9 bases map to TRBD1. The germline V gene encodes CDR1 SGHRS and CDR2 YFSETQ. CDR3 length equals 15 residues. Trimming removed 4 bases from V and 5 bases from J; junction bases left unmatched: 4. CDR3 DNA: TGCGCCAGCAGCGTCGGGGACAGGGATAATTCACCCCTCCACTTT. Translated: CASSVGDRDNSPLHF.

A remark on this clonotype: This is likely a read error, given that the CDR3 carries no conserved phenylalanine or tryptophan at its end. J is TRBJ1-1 and V is TRBV12-3 or TRBV12-4, with D perhaps TRBD1 (6 bases). The CDR3 sequence is 14 residues long. V lost 8 bases to trimming and J lost 0 bases, with 13 bases between them. CDR3 in amino acids: CASGRQAMNTEAFS. Written as DNA, the CDR3 is TGTGCCAGCGGACGACAGGCGATGAACACTGAAGCTTTCTCT.

The rearrangement links TRBV7-8 to TRBJ2-1; 9 bases agree with TRBD2. The junction had 9 bases not matched to a gene; V was cut back by 7 bases and J by 5 bases. CDR3 length equals 15 residues. Germline CDR1 SGHVS, CDR2 FQNEAQ. The CDR3: CASTFRTSANNEQFF. The DNA for the CDR3 is TGTGCCAGCACCTTCCGGACTAGCGCAAACAATGAGCAGTTCTTC.

The J gene is TRBJ2-7, the V gene TRBV25-1, with 8 bases fitting TRBD1. CDR1 and CDR2 (germline): MGHDK, SYGVNS. This CDR3 has 14 residues. The junction had 6 bases not matched to a gene; V was cut back by 6 bases and J by 2 bases. This chain's CDR3 is CASSEGQETYEQYF. The CDR3 DNA follows: TGTGCCAGCAGCGAGGGACAGGAGACCTACGAGCAGTACTTC.